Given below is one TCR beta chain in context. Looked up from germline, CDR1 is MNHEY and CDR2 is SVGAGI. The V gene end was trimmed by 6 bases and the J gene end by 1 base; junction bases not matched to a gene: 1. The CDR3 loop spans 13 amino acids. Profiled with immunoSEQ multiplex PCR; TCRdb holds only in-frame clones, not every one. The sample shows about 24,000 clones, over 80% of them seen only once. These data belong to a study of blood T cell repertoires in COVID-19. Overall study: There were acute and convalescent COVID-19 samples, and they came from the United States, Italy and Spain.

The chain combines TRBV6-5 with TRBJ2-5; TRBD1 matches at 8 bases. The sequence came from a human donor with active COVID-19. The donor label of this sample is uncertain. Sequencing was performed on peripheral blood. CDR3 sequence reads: CASRGQGQETQYF. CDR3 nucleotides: TGTGCCAGCAGAGGACAGGGCCAAGAGACCCAGTACTTC.